Presented here are 9 T cell receptor beta chains from one specimen sequenced in a study of Ad26.COV2.S vaccination and SARS-CoV-2 variants. Sequencing used immunoSEQ multiplex PCR; TCRdb keeps in-frame clones, though not all of them. Among 250,000 or so clones, roughly 85% were seen once, and the ten largest hold less than 3.5%. Treatment described: over 15 received Ad26.COV2.S at low or high dose, single or two shots; roughly 5 received placebo; per-sample allocation not given. Vaccine and placebo recipients were sampled on day 63 after the first injection. The sample was peripheral blood, taken in a trial of Ad26.COV2.S vaccine versus placebo. These receptors were taken from a person between 18 and 65 years old who received the Ad26.COV2.S COVID-19 vaccine or a placebo.

The chain joins TRBV19 to TRBJ1-1, with D hard to call. CDR1 LNHDA and CDR2 SQIVND come from the germline V gene (reference sequence). V was trimmed by 10 bases and J by 1 base, leaving 13 bases between them. This CDR3 contains 13 residues. Written as DNA, the CDR3 is TGTGCCACCTCGTTAAACCCGAACACTGAAGCTTTCTTT. Translation: CATSLNPNTEAFF.

The chain links TRBV4-2 to TRBJ2-1; unclear D gene. The CDR3 totals 13 residues. CDR1 is LGHNA, CDR2 YNFKEQ, per germline. V shed 4 bases and J shed 6 bases, with 10 bases lying between them. CDR3 sequence: CASSPDHSNEQFF. The CDR3 DNA follows: TGTGCCAGCAGCCCGGACCACAGCAATGAGCAGTTCTTC.

The V and J genes are TRBV2 and TRBJ2-5; D not resolved. The V gene lost 3 bases and the J gene lost 2 bases, with 7 bases spanning the gap. The CDR3 contains 13 residues. Germline loops: CDR1 SNHLY, CDR2 FYNNEI. CDR3 nucleotides: TGTGCCAGCAGTGAGTTGGCACAAGAGACCCAGTACTTC. This gives the protein CASSELAQETQYF.

This chain connects TRBV19 to TRBJ1-1; D might be TRBD1 (5 bases). The germline V gene encodes CDR1 LNHDA and CDR2 SQIVND (reference sequence). With 1 base removed from V and 0 bases from J, the gap between germline ends came to 6 bases. The CDR3 is 14 amino acids. In DNA form, the CDR3 reads TGTGCCAGTAGTATAGTGGGGGTGAACACTGAAGCTTTCTTT. Amino acids: CASSIVGVNTEAFF.

This chain connects TRBV5-6 to TRBJ1-2, with D unresolved. The germline V and J ends were trimmed by 5 bases and 10 bases, with 15 bases remaining between them. The CDR3 runs 12 residues. Germline CDR1 is SGHDT and CDR2 is YYEEEE. The CDR3 DNA follows: TGTGCCAGCAGGAGAGATACCGTGCTCTACACCTTC. Translating gives CASRRDTVLYTF.

This chain joins TRBV7-3 and TRBJ1-2; a weak D match, TRBD1 (5 bases). CDR1 and CDR2 from the germline V gene are SGHTA and FQGTGA. V dropped 5 bases and J dropped 7 bases, with 20 bases sitting between them. CDR3 length: 15 amino acids. CDR3 DNA sequence: TGTGCCAGCAGCCCATGGGCAGGGAGCGGTCTTGGCTACACCTTC. Its translation is CASSPWAGSGLGYTF. Full variable domain (outside the CDR3, taken from reference TRBV7-3 and TRBJ1-2): GAGVSQTPSNKVTEKGKYVELRCDPISGHTALYWYRQSLGQGPEFLIYFQGTGAADDSGLPNDRFFAVRPEGSVSTLKIQRTERGDSAVYLCASSPWAGSGLGYTFGSGTRLTVV.

This rearrangement joins TRBV6-1 to TRBJ1-6, with D uncertain. Germline V gene sequence: CDR1 MNHNS, CDR2 SASEGT. The CDR3 extends over 16 amino acids. Trimming stripped 3 bases from V and 7 bases from J, with 16 bases between. CDR3 in DNA: TGTGCCAGCAGTGAGTCGCGGACGGTTGAAAATTCACCCCTCCACTTT. Amino acids: CASSESRTVENSPLHF.

The gene calls are TRBV30 and TRBJ2-2; D is ambiguous. Germline V gene lookup returns CDR1 GTSNPN and CDR2 SVGIG (reference sequence). The CDR3 runs 13 residues. CDR3 sequence (DNA): TGTGTCCGGCGGCTTTCGAACACCGGGGAGCTGTTTTTT. Translation gives CVRRLSNTGELFF.

The chain recombines TRBV3-1 (or the pseudogene TRBV3-2) with TRBJ2-1; D possibly corresponds to TRBD2 (6 bases). The CDR3 totals 16 residues. Trimming took off 1 base at V and 2 bases at J, with 12 bases between the two ends. Germline V CDR1 and CDR2: LGHDT, YNNKEL (reference sequence). The CDR3 region has the DNA TGTGCCAGCAGCCAAGCATTAGCGGAAACCTACAATGAGCAGTTCTTC. Translated, it gives CASSQALAETYNEQFF.